Presented here are 5 T cell receptor beta chains from one specimen sequenced in a study of post-analysis software for immune sequencing data. TCR beta cDNA libraries included unique molecular identifiers. TCRdb re-called the PCR reads with MiXCR, one entry per CDR3 protein. The profile covers 150,000 to 200,000 distinct CDR3 sequences, with under 40% appearing a single time and 28% taken by the ten largest. The sequencing here drew on blood, taken after autologous hematopoietic stem cell transplantation. All receptors derive from a girl aged 5-17 years with multiple sclerosis.

The chain recombines TRBV6-5 with TRBJ2-2; TRBD2 is a possible D gene (5 bases). Germline lookup yields CDR1 MNHEY and CDR2 SVGAGI. The CDR3 spans 15 residues. V was clipped by 1 base and J by 0 bases, with 6 bases between them. For the CDR3, the DNA is TGTGCCAGCAGTTACTTCGGGACGAACACCGGGGAGCTGTTTTTT. Residues: CASSYFGTNTGELFF.

This clonotype was found a few times. This chain joins TRBV6-2 or TRBV6-3 and TRBJ1-6; D remains unclear. Germline V CDR1 and CDR2: MNHEY, SVGEGT. The CDR3 has 13 amino acids. Trimming took off 2 bases at V and 5 bases at J, with 4 bases between the two ends. The CDR3 nucleotides read TGTGCCAGCAGTTACAGGGATAATTCACCCCTCCACTTT. Residues: CASSYRDNSPLHF.

As concerns this clonotype: This may come from a read error, since a much larger clone is one base off. This chain uses TRBV5-4 with TRBJ2-5, with 14 bases identical to TRBD2. The CDR3 spans 18 residues. Germline assignment: CDR1 SGHNT and CDR2 YYREEE (reference sequence). V shed 3 bases, J shed 11 bases, and the junction held 18 bases outside the gene matches. In nucleotides, the CDR3 is TGTGCCAGCAGCTCACCTTTCGGGACTAGCGGGAGACCCCATGAGCAGTACTTC. Translating gives CASSSPFGTSGRPHEQYF. Drawing the rest from reference TRBV5-4 and TRBJ2-5, the complete variable domain is ETGVTQSPTHLIKTRGQQVTLRCSSQSGHNTVSWYQQALGQGPQFIFQYYREEENGRGNFPPRFSGLQFPNYSSELNVNALELDDSALYLCASSSPFGTSGRPHEQYFGPGTRLLVL.

The rearrangement links TRBV5-5 to TRBJ1-2; D is uncertain. The V end was cut by 5 bases, the J end by 4 bases, with 18 bases between. CDR1 and CDR2 (germline): SGHKS, YYEKEE (reference sequence). The CDR3 length is 15 residues. The CDR3 here is CASSITSFTTYGYTF. The CDR3 bases are TGTGCCAGCAGTATTACAAGTTTTACTACCTATGGCTACACCTTC.

This clonotype was counted a few times. A much larger clone lies one base from this, so it may be a read error. The genes are TRBV29-1 and TRBJ2-5; 9 nucleotides match TRBD2. The ends lost 5 bases at V and 11 bases at J; junction bases unmatched: 12. This CDR3 has 13 residues. CDR1 is SQVTM and CDR2 is ANQGSEA in the germline V gene. The CDR3 reads CSVFSSGSNEQYF. Here the CDR3 DNA reads TGCAGCGTTTTCAGTAGCGGGAGCAATGAGCAGTACTTC. Combining the CDR3 with reference TRBV29-1 and TRBJ2-5 gives the whole variable domain SAVISQKPSRDICQRGTSLTIQCQVDSQVTMMFWYRQQPGQSLTLIATANQGSEATYESGFVIDKFPISRPNLTFSTLTVSNMSPEDSSIYLCSVFSSGSNEQYFGPGTRLLVL.